This TCR beta chain was observed in a study of technical replicates of blood from a few donors. The CDR3 has 16 amino acids. From germline, CDR1 is SGHRS and CDR2 YFSETQ. J lost 5 bases, V lost 0 bases, and 10 bases had no gene match. The data were produced by immunoSEQ multiplex PCR, yet TCRdb's version contains in-frame clones alone and is incomplete. The sample shows about 73,000 clones, approximately 91% of them seen only once. This TCR derives from a human donor in good health. Some clones in this sample may be carry-over from other donors' samples. The chain combines TRBV5-1 with TRBJ1-2, with 7 nucleotides matching TRBD1. Source material: PBMCs. Written as DNA, the CDR3 is TGCGCCAGCAGCTTGGGGCCGGGACAGAAAGGGTATGGCTACACCTTC. Protein product: CASSLGPGQKGYGYTF. Filled out from reference TRBV5-1 and TRBJ1-2, the complete variable domain reads KAGVTQTPRYLIKTRGQQVTLSCSPISGHRSVSWYQQTPGQGLQFLFEYFSETQRNKGNFPGRFSGRQFSNSRSEMNVSTLELGDSALYLCASSLGPGQKGYGYTFGSGTRLTVV.